The present entry profiles one TCR beta chain with its context. Its antigen is still unknown. This entry comes from a study of blood T cells in healthy people across ages. CDR3 length: 12 residues. Germline loops: CDR1 DFQATT, CDR2 SNEGSKA (reference sequence). Overall study results and limits: Greater diversity and more naive CD4+ cells were seen in long-lived donors than in aged donors.

Using a J-beta primer mix together with a sample-barcoded 5' primer, a second PCR was run for 7 to 11 cycles. TCRdb re-called the 5' RACE reads through MiXCR, storing one row per CDR3 protein. The sample includes 1.5 million to 2 million distinct CDR3 sequences, over 25% of them seen just once. V gene TRBV20-1 combines with J gene TRBJ2-4, with 7 bases matching TRBD1. The J call may be wrong; the DNA end is better matched by TRBJ2-7. This TCR derives from a woman aged 25 to 39 in good health. Sequencing was performed on blood. The CDR3 DNA reads TGCAGTGCTAGAGGACAGGGACGCGAGCAGTACTTC. It encodes CSARGQGREQYF.